A selection of T cell receptor beta chains follows, all from one sample in a study of blood T cell repertoires in COVID-19. The method was immunoSEQ multiplex PCR; TCRdb's version includes in-frame clones alone and lacks a portion of them. Seen here are some 230,000 clones, roughly 80% observed once, and the top ten hold approximately 7.4%. The sequenced sample was peripheral blood. These receptors were taken from a woman in her forties or fifties with acute or convalescent COVID-19. Both conserved end residues are part of each CDR3. The D gene is left open where the match is weak. Clone size is not always given. Where it is, it says once, few, many or a class for expanded clones.

NA,TRBJ2-6,TRBD2,TRBV7-9,CASSPYVAGLSGANVLTF,TGTGCCAGCAGCCCCTATGTAGCGGGCCTCTCTGGGGCCAACGTCCTGACTTTC
NA,TRBJ2-1,NA,TRBV6-1,CASSEIRSSSYNEQFF,TGTGCCAGCAGTGAAATACGCTCGAGCTCCTACAATGAGCAGTTCTTC
few,TRBJ2-1,NA,TRBV29-1,CSVAQQLYNEQFF,TGCAGCGTTGCTCAACAGCTTTACAATGAGCAGTTCTTC
NA,TRBJ2-5,TRBD2,TRBV5-4,CASSVTSGKETQYF,TGTGCCAGCAGCGTGACTAGCGGGAAGGAGACCCAGTACTTC
NA,TRBJ2-3,TRBD2,TRBV5-8,CASSYRLAGGPADTQYF,TGTGCCAGCAGCTACCGACTAGCGGGGGGGCCGGCAGATACGCAGTATTTT
once,TRBJ1-2,NA,TRBV10-3,CAISDSQENYGYTF,TGTGCCATCAGTGATTCCCAGGAAAACTATGGCTACACCTTC
NA,TRBJ1-2,NA,TRBV24-1,CATSAGGSANYGYTF,TGTGCCACCAGTGCCGGGGGGTCAGCTAACTATGGCTACACCTTC
NA,TRBJ1-6,TRBD1,TRBV6-7,CASTLWDRVYNSPLHF,TGTGCCAGCACCCTTTGGGACAGGGTCTATAATTCACCCCTCCACTTT
once,TRBJ2-2,TRBD1,TRBV19,CASRKDRATGELFF,TGTGCCAGTAGAAAGGACAGGGCTACCGGGGAGCTGTTTTTT
NA,TRBJ1-6,TRBD1,TRBV7-9,CASSPAATGPWVSPLHF,TGTGCCAGCAGTCCCGCAGCGACAGGGCCGTGGGTATCCCCCCTCCACTTT
NA,TRBJ2-3,TRBD2,TRBV6-5,CASPGTSGWSDTQYF,TGTGCCAGCCCTGGGACTAGCGGATGGTCAGATACGCAGTATTTT
NA,TRBJ2-7,NA,TRBV28,CASSLAGRLPNQQYF,TGTGCCAGCAGTTTGGCAGGGAGGCTCCCTAATCAGCAGTACTTC
NA,TRBJ2-3,NA,TRBV3-1/TRBV3-2,CASSKAGDTQYF,TGTGCCAGCAGCAAGGCGGGAGATACGCAGTATTTT
NA,TRBJ2-1,NA,TRBV29-1,CSGRYSSYNEQFF,TGCAGCGGCCGTTATAGCTCCTACAATGAGCAGTTCTTC
few,TRBJ2-3,NA,TRBV4-3,CASSQGDTSTDTQYF,TGCGCCAGCAGCCAAGGGGACACAAGCACAGATACGCAGTATTTT
NA,TRBJ1-2,NA,TRBV14,CASSFRNMDGYTF,TGTGCCAGCAGCTTTAGAAATATGGATGGCTACACCTTC
NA,TRBJ2-7,TRBD1,TRBV7-6,CASSRQTGLRYEQYF,TGTGCCAGCAGCCGTCAGACAGGGCTACGCTACGAGCAGTACTTC
NA,TRBJ2-7,NA,TRBV7-2,CASSLGASPYEQYF,TGTGCCAGCAGCTTAGGGGCCTCACCCTACGAGCAGTACTTC
NA,TRBJ1-2,TRBD1,TRBV19,CASSDDRGRNYGYTF,TGTGCCAGTAGCGACGACAGGGGCCGTAACTATGGCTACACCTTC
NA,TRBJ1-6,NA,TRBV9,CASSLHSVGAGYSPLHF,TGTGCCAGCAGCCTCCATAGCGTGGGGGCTGGGTACTCACCCCTCCACTTT
NA,TRBJ2-7,NA,TRBV9,CASSGSSTGVYEQYF,TGTGCCAGCAGCGGATCATCGACGGGAGTCTACGAGCAGTACTTC
NA,TRBJ1-2,NA,TRBV28,CASSFARGDGGYTF,TGTGCCAGCAGTTTCGCCAGGGGCGACGGGGGCTACACCTTC
NA,TRBJ2-2,TRBD1,TRBV27,CASSFGQGVGELFF,TGTGCCAGCAGTTTCGGCCAGGGGGTCGGGGAGCTGTTTTTT
few,TRBJ2-3,TRBD2,TRBV5-1,CASSFLLADLTDTQYF,TGCGCCAGCAGCTTCTTACTAGCGGACCTCACAGATACGCAGTATTTT
NA,TRBJ2-7,TRBD1,TRBV6-6,CASSYQSGTGSPEQYF,TGTGCCAGCAGTTACCAGTCAGGGACAGGGTCACCCGAGCAGTACTTC
NA,TRBJ2-7,TRBD2,TRBV19,CASSAGTSGGDEQYF,TGTGCCAGTAGTGCTGGGACTAGCGGGGGGGACGAGCAGTACTTC
NA,TRBJ1-1,NA,TRBV30,CACEGGTEAFF,TGTGCCTGCGAGGGGGGGACTGAAGCTTTCTTT
once,TRBJ1-2,NA,TRBV6-5,CASSSQSRRGYTF,TGTGCCAGCAGTTCACAGAGTCGACGGGGCTACACCTTC